This T cell receptor (beta chain) comes out of a study of cytomegalovirus exposure and HLA in healthy donors. Background on the study: For the approximately 400 genotyped donors, roughly 80% fell within the Caucasian-associated ancestry cluster. Study-level points and caveats: As immune exposure information, only CMV serostatus was available. Links to common viral pathogens appeared, in a later analysis, for several of the most significant clusters. Rare TCR sequences dominated, though some public TCRs recurred in many donors.

Vbeta (60) and Jbeta (13) primers were used in the PCR. Profiling relied on immunoSEQ multiplex PCR, and the TCRdb table lists in-frame clones only, not all of them. The sample lists around 99,000 clones; around 86% were seen once. This clone occurred a few times. The antigen is unknown. Material for sequencing was PBMCs. This receptor was taken from a young woman in good health and CMV-seronegative.

The CDR3 nucleotides read TGTGCCAGCAGCTTAACAGAGAACACTGAAGCTTTCTTT. It translates to CASSLTENTEAFF. J is TRBJ1-1 and V is TRBV7-9; the D is unclear. The CDR3 is made up of 13 amino acids. CDR1 SEHNR and CDR2 FQNEAQ come from the germline V gene (reference sequence). V was pared by 2 bases and J by 1 base, with 5 bases between.